One and the same sample provided the 11 T cell receptor beta chains below, sequenced in a study of identical twins. MiXCR, run by TCRdb on the 5' RACE reads, gives a single entry per CDR3 protein. The data hold fewer than 250,000 distinct CDR3 sequences, with 6.5% to 9% observed a single time. This sample was also put to use in a study of yellow fever vaccine responses in identical twins.

Sequenced sample: CD8+ T cells sorted from blood. These receptors were obtained from a woman between 18 and 30 years old in good health.

This clonotype was seen only a few times. V and J are TRBV15 and TRBJ2-7; 7 bases align to TRBD1. The CDR3 is 15 amino acids. V dropped 8 bases and J dropped 0; count of bases not matched to a gene: 10. The germline gives CDR1 LNHNV, CDR2 YYDKDF (reference sequence). CDR3 bases: TGTGCCACCGCAGGGGAAGGACAGGACTCCTACGAGCAGTACTTC. This translates into CATAGEGQDSYEQYF.

The V gene is TRBV27, the J gene TRBJ2-2; 7 bases are a match to TRBD2. The CDR3 runs to 14 residues. Germline V CDR1 and CDR2: MNHEY, SMNVEV (reference sequence). The trim removed 2 bases at V and 5 bases at J, leaving 2 bases unmatched. The chain's CDR3 is CASSLSGMTGELFF. DNA for the CDR3: TGTGCCAGCAGTTTAAGCGGGATGACCGGGGAGCTGTTTTTT.

There are many counts of this clonotype. The CDR3 loop is CASSLSGSDTEAFF. The CDR3 DNA follows: TGTGCCAGCAGTTTATCCGGGTCCGACACTGAAGCTTTCTTT. The chain carries TRBV28 and TRBJ1-1; no clear D gene. The CDR3 is 14 amino acids. The germline V and J ends were trimmed by 1 base and 3 bases, with 9 bases remaining between them. Germline assignment: CDR1 MDHEN and CDR2 SYDVKM.

This CDR3 is CASSLEGLAAYNEQFF. The CDR3 DNA is TGTGCCAGCAGCTTGGAGGGACTAGCGGCCTACAATGAGCAGTTCTTC. The gene calls are TRBV5-6 and TRBJ2-1; 11 bases agree with TRBD2. The germline CDR1 and CDR2 sequences are SGHDT and YYEEEE. CDR3 length: 16 residues. V lost 0 bases, J lost 2 bases, and 1 base stayed unmatched.

This clonotype turned up a few times. The chain combines TRBV15 with TRBJ2-1; TRBD1 agrees at 7 bases. Trimming at V came to 4 bases and at J to 4 bases, leaving 7 bases not matched to a gene. Germline V gives CDR1 LNHNV, CDR2 YYDKDF (reference sequence). This CDR3 region has 15 residues. DNA for the CDR3: TGTGCCACCAGCAAAGACAGGGCGCATTACAATGAGCAGTTCTTC. Translated, it gives CATSKDRAHYNEQFF.

This clonotype was recorded at least ten times. The chain carries TRBV5-1 and TRBJ1-3, with D perhaps TRBD1 (5 bases). CDR3 length: 15 amino acids. CDR1 and CDR2 from the germline V gene are SGHRS and YFSETQ. The V gene lost 4 bases and the J gene lost 2 bases, with 13 bases spanning the gap. CDR3 region: CASSQDRGAGNTIYF. In DNA form, the CDR3 reads TGCGCCAGCAGCCAAGATAGGGGAGCTGGAAACACCATATATTTT.

This clonotype showed up just a few times. This chain uses TRBV9 with TRBJ2-1; D may correspond to TRBD1 or TRBD2 (5 bases each). The CDR3 has 15 residues. With 4 bases removed from V and 6 bases from J, the gap between germline ends came to 17 bases. Germline values: CDR1 SGDLS, CDR2 YYNGEE. The CDR3 DNA reads TGTGCCAGCAGCCCCCAGGGTAGCGAGGGCAATGAGCAGTTCTTC. Translation: CASSPQGSEGNEQFF.

The chain is built from TRBV3-1 and TRBJ2-5, with 8 nucleotides matching TRBD2. Germline loops: CDR1 LGHDT, CDR2 YNNKEL (reference sequence). V shed 3 bases and J 5 bases; nucleotides not matched to a gene: 11. The CDR3 contains 16 residues. CDR3 DNA: TGTGCCAGCAGCCAGTCCCTAGCGGGTTGGGCGGAGACCCAGTACTTC. This translates into CASSQSLAGWAETQYF.

In DNA, the CDR3 is TGTGCCACCAGTGATGGCGGGACTAGCGGGAGGAACGAGCAGTACTTC. This translates into CATSDGGTSGRNEQYF. This chain connects TRBV24-1 to TRBJ2-7, with TRBD2 matching over 15 bases. J was trimmed by 5 bases and V by 3 bases; bases with no gene match: 4. CDR1 and CDR2 (germline): KGHDR, SFDVKD. This CDR3 contains 16 residues.

This rearrangement joins TRBV6-1 to TRBJ1-5; D uncertain. V lost 6 bases and J lost 4, with 13 bases in between. This CDR3 has 14 amino acids. Per the germline V gene, CDR1 is MNHNS and CDR2 is SASEGT. Written as DNA, the CDR3 is TGTGCCAGCAGGTCCGGGGTAGAAAATCAGCCCCAGCATTTT. It specifies CASRSGVENQPQHF.

This clonotype was observed at least ten times. V usage is TRBV28 and J usage is TRBJ2-7; D perhaps matches TRBD2 (6 bases). V was cut by 2 bases and J by 3 bases, with 11 bases left in between. The CDR3 is 14 residues long. Germline V gene lookup returns CDR1 MDHEN and CDR2 SYDVKM. The CDR3 region is CASSLGGKYYEQYF. The CDR3 DNA is TGTGCCAGCAGTTTAGGGGGGAAATACTACGAGCAGTACTTC.